Presented here are 21 T cell receptor beta chains from one specimen sequenced in a study of prognosis after radiotherapy for stage I lung cancer. Researchers used two-round multiplex PCR to amplify TCR beta CDR3 starting from genomic DNA. Specific primers for each TRBV and TRBJ gene were what first-round PCR used. TCRdb used MiXCR to reprocess the multiplex PCR reads, holding one entry per CDR3 protein. The data contain 30,000 to 35,000 distinct CDR3 sequences, 40% to 60% of them seen just once; the ten biggest clones take up 16%. The sequencing used PBMCs, collected before or after stereotactic body radiation therapy (not recorded which). The source of these receptors is a donor older than 45 with non-small cell lung cancer.

This clonotype has just one count. This chain uses TRBV7-2 with TRBJ2-3; D is unresolved. CDR1 and CDR2 (germline): SGHTA, FQGNSA. This CDR3 is built from 18 residues. The V gene lost 4 bases and the J gene lost 2 bases, with 22 bases spanning the gap. The DNA of the CDR3 is TGTGCCAGCAGCTCCCCCCAGCCAAGTCCCGGAACCACAGATACGCAGTATTTT. It encodes CASSSPQPSPGTTDTQYF.

This clonotype has only a few counts. Just one base apart from a much larger clone, this may be a read error. V and J are TRBV6-9 and TRBJ1-1; 9 nucleotides line up with TRBD1. The CDR3 loop spans 14 amino acids. CDR1 MNHGY and CDR2 SVAAGI come from the germline V gene. The CDR3, as DNA: TGTGCCATCAGTTTCGTACAGGGGGCGACTGAAGCTTTCTTT. Translated: CAISFVQGATEAFF.

In its sample, this clonotype was seen many times. CDR3 sequence: CATNDPGQGVTEAFF. In DNA, the CDR3 is TGTGCCACCAACGACCCGGGACAGGGGGTAACTGAAGCTTTCTTT. The chain is built from TRBV15 and TRBJ1-1, with TRBD1 identical over 11 bases. The CDR3 is 15 amino acids. CDR1 is LNHNV and CDR2 is YYDKDF in the germline V gene (reference sequence). Trimming at V came to 7 bases and at J to 5 bases, leaving 9 bases not matched to a gene.

CDR3 bases: TGTGCCAGCAGCCGAATTTCAATGGCAGGGTGGAACACTGAAGCTTTCTTT. It translates to CASSRISMAGWNTEAFF. The V and J genes are TRBV7-2 and TRBJ1-1; a weak D match, TRBD1 (5 bases). This CDR3 has 17 residues. The germline V and J ends were trimmed by 5 bases and 1 base, with 20 bases remaining between them. Germline V lookup: CDR1 SGHTA, CDR2 FQGNSA.

This clonotype was recorded many times. The rearrangement links TRBV10-2 to TRBJ2-7, with 8 bases aligning to TRBD2. The germline CDR1 and CDR2 sequences are WSHSY and SAAADI. J lost 4 bases, V lost 6 bases, and 2 bases had no gene match. The CDR3 is 12 residues long. CDR3 in DNA: TGCGCCAGCAGCCGGGGGGGGTACGAGCAGTACTTC. Protein sequence: CASSRGGYEQYF.

This clonotype was found a few times. V is TRBV7-8 and J is TRBJ1-6; D gene uncertain. Trimming left V 1 base short and J 5 bases short, with 0 bases between. CDR3 length equals 12 residues. The germline V gene has CDR1 SGHVS and CDR2 FQNEAQ. The CDR3 region is CASSLDNSPLHF. The DNA of the CDR3 is TGTGCCAGCAGCTTAGATAATTCACCCCTCCACTTT. The full variable domain, rest sourced from reference TRBV7-8 and TRBJ1-6, is GAGVSQSPRYKVAKRGQDVALRCDPISGHVSLFWYQQALGQGPEFLTYFQNEAQLDKSGLPSDRFFAERPEGSVSTLKIQRTQQEDSAVYLCASSLDNSPLHFGNGTRLTVT.

Note on this clonotype: Its ends do not fully match the called genes, so a read error is possible. The chain has TRBV19 and TRBJ2-7; D possibly corresponds to TRBD1 (6 bases). The germline V gene has CDR1 LNHDA and CDR2 SQIVND (reference sequence). The CDR3 contains 14 residues. This CDR3 is CTSSMETGSYEQYF. CDR3 DNA: TGTACCAGCAGTATGGAAACAGGGTCGTACGAGCAGTACTTC.

With respect to this clonotype: Sequence at one end of the junction differs from germline and may be a read error. This chain connects TRBV9 to TRBJ2-7; D remains unclear. In germline, CDR1 is SGDLS, CDR2 YYNGEE. The CDR3 totals 16 residues. The CDR3 DNA follows: TGTGCCAGCAGCGTAGACATCGGAACAAATGGATACGAGAAGTACTTC. As protein: CASSVDIGTNGYEKYF.

V gene TRBV4-3 combines with J gene TRBJ1-2, with TRBD1 as a possible D gene (5 bases). Germline assignment: CDR1 LGHNA and CDR2 YSLEER. Trimming cost V 4 bases and J 7 bases, with 13 bases left between them. The CDR3 extends over 13 amino acids. CDR3 nucleotide sequence: TGCGCCAGCAGCCTCCGTCGGGGGTTTGGCTACACCTTC. This sequence encodes CASSLRRGFGYTF.

This chain uses TRBV20-1 with TRBJ1-6; 8 bases map to TRBD1. CDR3 length equals 15 residues. The ends lost 6 bases at V and 2 bases at J; junction bases unmatched: 6. Germline CDR1 reads DFQATT; CDR2 reads SNEGSKA (reference sequence). CDR3 loop: CSAAGTGTYNSPLHF. Here the CDR3 DNA reads TGCAGTGCGGCAGGGACAGGCACCTATAATTCACCCCTCCACTTT.

This clonotype was seen at least ten times. This chain links TRBV3-1 with TRBJ1-4; maybe TRBD1 (6 bases). The CDR3 is 16 amino acids. V lost 5 bases and J lost 10, with 23 bases in between. Germline V lookup: CDR1 LGHDT, CDR2 YNNKEL (reference sequence). The CDR3 is CASSSSLPGQKGKLFF. The DNA for the CDR3 is TGTGCCAGCAGCTCCTCGCTACCGGGACAAAAGGGAAAACTGTTTTTT.

This clonotype was picked up one time. A much larger clonotype is one base distant, so this may be a read error. This chain uses TRBV6-2 or TRBV6-3 with TRBJ2-3; either TRBD1 or TRBD2 may supply D (5 bases each). The CDR3 contains 16 residues. The V and J ends lost 6 bases and 5 bases respectively, with 21 bases between them. Germline CDR1 MNHEY, CDR2 SVGEGT. The CDR3 reads CASRGAQNPREDTQYF. The CDR3 coding sequence is TGTGCCAGCAGAGGGGCCCAAAACCCGAGGGAAGATACGCAGTATTTT.

As for this clonotype: A read error is likely here: a far larger clone is one base away. The rearrangement uses TRBV20-1 and TRBJ2-2, with 7 bases that match TRBD2. The CDR3 length is 15 residues. Germline lookup yields CDR1 DFQATT and CDR2 SNEGSKA (reference sequence). The CDR3 DNA follows: TGCAGAGTTGGGGGACGGCGGGAGACCTCCGGGGAGCTGTTTTTT. Protein product: CRVGGRRETSGELFF.

This clonotype was seen many times. The chain combines TRBV20-1 with TRBJ2-7; the D is unclear. CDR3 length: 14 residues. V lost 0 bases and J lost 4, with 13 bases in between. CDR1 DFQATT and CDR2 SNEGSKA come from the germline V gene (reference sequence). The DNA of the CDR3 is TGCAGTGCTAGAGATCCTCGGGCCTCATACGAGCAGTACTTC. The encoded protein is CSARDPRASYEQYF.

This rearrangement joins TRBV28 to TRBJ2-1; the match to TRBD2 covers 13 bases. The V segment lost 2 bases and the J segment 9 bases; nucleotides outside the gene matches: 16. Per germline, CDR1 MDHEN and CDR2 SYDVKM. The CDR3 consists of 19 residues. Here the CDR3 DNA reads TGTGCCAGCAGTTTACGGGGACTAGCGGGACGTGGGTGCCGTAGTGAGCAGTTCTTC. It is translated as CASSLRGLAGRGCRSEQFF.

Details on this clonotype: A far larger clone is one nucleotide away, so this likely arose from a read error. CDR3 sequence reads: CASRLLGLAGERTWELFF. The CDR3 DNA reads as TGTGCCAGCAGACTCCTGGGACTAGCGGGAGAGAGGACCTGGGAGCTGTTTTTT. The rearrangement links TRBV6-4 to TRBJ2-2; 14 bases align to TRBD2. Germline V gene lookup returns CDR1 MRHNA and CDR2 SNTAGT. J gave up 9 bases and V 6 bases, and 15 bases lay outside the gene matches. This CDR3 has 18 residues.

This clonotype has ten or more counts. This chain uses TRBV27 with TRBJ1-4; D might be TRBD1 (6 bases). The V and J ends lost 5 bases and 7 bases respectively, with 20 bases between them. This CDR3 has 16 residues. CDR1 is MNHEY and CDR2 is SMNVEV in the germline V gene (reference sequence). The CDR3, as DNA: TGTGCCAGCAGTCCGGCGGGGGCAGGCCTCTTTGAAAAACTGTTTTTT. Residues: CASSPAGAGLFEKLFF.

J is TRBJ2-7 and V is TRBV11-3, with D perhaps matching TRBD1 or TRBD2 (6 bases each). Germline CDR1 SGHNT, CDR2 YENEEA. This CDR3 region has 14 residues. V dropped 5 bases and J dropped 3 bases, with 14 bases sitting between them. CDR3 region: CASSLGGDVYEQYF. The CDR3 DNA sequence: TGTGCCAGCAGCCTGGGGGGCGACGTCTACGAGCAGTACTTC.

The V call is TRBV7-2, the J call TRBJ2-6, with a weak D call TRBD2 (6 bases). Trimming removed 1 base at V and 8 bases at J, with 18 bases between. The CDR3 spans 17 residues. Germline lookup yields CDR1 SGHTA and CDR2 FQGNSA. Here the CDR3 DNA reads TGTGCCAGCAGCTTAGTGGGGGGATGGGCTTGGTCCAACGTCCTGACTTTC. It is translated as CASSLVGGWAWSNVLTF.

V is TRBV20-1 and J is TRBJ1-6; 7 bases align to TRBD1. V was pared by 6 bases and J by 6 bases, with 5 bases of the junction left unmatched. The CDR3 is 13 residues long. Germline V CDR1 and CDR2: DFQATT, SNEGSKA (reference sequence). Here the CDR3 DNA reads TGCAGTGCGGAGGGGGCGCGTAATTCACCCCTCCACTTT. Its protein is CSAEGARNSPLHF.

This clonotype was seen ten or more times. V gene TRBV10-3 combines with J gene TRBJ2-7; a weak D match, TRBD2 (5 bases). Trimming took 2 bases from V and 3 from J, leaving 11 bases between them. Per the germline V gene, CDR1 is ENHRY and CDR2 is SYGVKD. The CDR3 has 14 amino acids. CDR3 protein: CAISERMSGYEQYF. CDR3 bases: TGTGCCATCAGTGAGAGAATGAGCGGCTACGAGCAGTACTTC.